This T cell receptor beta chain is from a study of blood T cell repertoires in COVID-19. Overall study context: Specimens from acute and convalescent COVID-19 originated in the United States, Italy and Spain. PBMCs, B-cell-depleted T cells, or T cells provided the cDNA or gDNA that made up the material.

Original processing methods: Amplified reference gene primers provided the basis for estimating nucleated cell counts. Assay used: immunoSEQ multiplex PCR; TCRdb lists only in-frame clones, some missing. V and J calls and clone size are as listed in that table; D and trimming were resolved from the DNA. The sample yields around 270,000 clones, 80% to 85% seen once. This clonotype originated in a woman in her thirties or forties who had recovered from COVID-19. The specimen was peripheral blood.

The CDR3 DNA follows: TGTGCCAGCTCACAGGGACTAGCTGCTTCGGATGAGCAGTTCTTC. Translating gives CASSQGLAASDEQFF. The V gene is TRBV18, the J gene TRBJ2-1; 9 nucleotides match TRBD2. Germline values: CDR1 KGHSH, CDR2 LQKENI. Losses at the gene ends were 4 bases for V and 8 bases for J; bases not matched to a gene: 9. CDR3 length equals 15 residues.